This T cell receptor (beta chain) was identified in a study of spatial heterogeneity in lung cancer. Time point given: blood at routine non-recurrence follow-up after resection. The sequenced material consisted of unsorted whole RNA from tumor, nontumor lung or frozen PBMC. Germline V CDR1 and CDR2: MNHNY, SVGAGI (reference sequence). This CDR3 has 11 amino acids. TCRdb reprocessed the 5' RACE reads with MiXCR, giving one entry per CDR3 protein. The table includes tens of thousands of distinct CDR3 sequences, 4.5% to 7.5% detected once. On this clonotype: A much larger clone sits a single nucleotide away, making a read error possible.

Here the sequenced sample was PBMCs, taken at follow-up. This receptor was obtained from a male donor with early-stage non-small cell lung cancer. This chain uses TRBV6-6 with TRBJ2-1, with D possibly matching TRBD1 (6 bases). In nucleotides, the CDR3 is TGTACCAGCAGCAGGGGTAATGAGCAGTTCTTC. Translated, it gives CTSSRGNEQFF.